This record concerns one T cell receptor (beta chain) sequence. Antigen unknown. No infections or other immune events were documented during collection. This sample is drawn from a study of identifying expanded T cells in peripheral blood. General study results and limits: Differentially abundant clones: roughly 1.2 between replicates, around 16 at around 2 weeks, less than 20 at four. Two-week clone count variance significantly increased as total template count grew.

Per germline, CDR1 MDHEN and CDR2 SYDVKM. Trimming took 3 bases from V and 3 from J, leaving 9 bases between them. This CDR3 comprises 14 residues. Using immunoSEQ multiplex PCR, the repertoire was profiled, and TCRdb retains in-frame clones only, with some absent. Here the sample spans about 78,000 clones, almost 85% being singletons. The receptor was isolated from a person between 18 and 75 years old in good health. The chain carries TRBV28 and TRBJ1-5; D remains ambiguous. Sequenced input: blood. The CDR3, as DNA: TGTGCCAGCAGTTTTCTTGCGGACAATCAGCCCCAGCATTTT. Encoded protein: CASSFLADNQPQHF.